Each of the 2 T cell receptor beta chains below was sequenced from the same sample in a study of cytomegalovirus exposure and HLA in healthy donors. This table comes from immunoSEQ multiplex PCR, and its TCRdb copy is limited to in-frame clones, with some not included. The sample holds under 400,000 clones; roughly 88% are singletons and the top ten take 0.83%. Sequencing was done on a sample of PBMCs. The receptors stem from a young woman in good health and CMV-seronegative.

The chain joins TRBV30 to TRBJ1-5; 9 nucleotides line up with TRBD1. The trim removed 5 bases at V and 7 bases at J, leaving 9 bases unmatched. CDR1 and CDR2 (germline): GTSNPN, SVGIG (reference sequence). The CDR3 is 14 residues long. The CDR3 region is CAWAWTGVRQPQHF. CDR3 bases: TGTGCCTGGGCCTGGACAGGGGTTAGGCAGCCCCAGCATTTT.

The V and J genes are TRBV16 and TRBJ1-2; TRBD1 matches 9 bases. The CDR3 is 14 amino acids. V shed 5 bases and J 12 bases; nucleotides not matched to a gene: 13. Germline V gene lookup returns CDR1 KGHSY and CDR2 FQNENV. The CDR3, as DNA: TGTGCCAGCAGCACCTCCGGGACAGGGATCGTCCACACCTTC. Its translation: CASSTSGTGIVHTF. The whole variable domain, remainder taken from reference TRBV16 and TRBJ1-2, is GEEVAQTPKHLVRGEGQKAKLYCAPIKGHSYVFWYQQVLKNEFKFLISFQNENVFDETGMPKERFSAKCLPNSPCSLEIQATKLEDSAVYFCASSTSGTGIVHTFGSGTRLTVV.